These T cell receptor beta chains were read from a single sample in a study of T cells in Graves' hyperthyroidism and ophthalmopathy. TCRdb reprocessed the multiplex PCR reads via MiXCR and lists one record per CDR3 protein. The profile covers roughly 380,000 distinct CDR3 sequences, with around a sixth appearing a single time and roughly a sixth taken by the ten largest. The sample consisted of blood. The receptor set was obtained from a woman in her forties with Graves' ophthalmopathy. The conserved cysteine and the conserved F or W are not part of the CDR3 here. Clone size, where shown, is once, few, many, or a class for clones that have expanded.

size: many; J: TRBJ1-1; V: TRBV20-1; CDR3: SARSGYAEAF
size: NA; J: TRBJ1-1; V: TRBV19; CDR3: ASSIKRLNTEAF
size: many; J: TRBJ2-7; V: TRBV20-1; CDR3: SAHRDSYEQY
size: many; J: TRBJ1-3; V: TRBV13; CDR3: ASSLGQPGNTIY
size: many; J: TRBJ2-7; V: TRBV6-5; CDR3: ASSFTGTLNYEQY
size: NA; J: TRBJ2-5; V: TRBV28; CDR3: ATSGTGYETQY
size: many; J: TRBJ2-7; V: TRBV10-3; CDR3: AISANYEQY
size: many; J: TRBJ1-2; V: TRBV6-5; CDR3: ASSSPASGGGYT
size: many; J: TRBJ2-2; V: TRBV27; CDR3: ASRGGARVTGELF
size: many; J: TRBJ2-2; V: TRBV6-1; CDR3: ASRVGQTETGELF
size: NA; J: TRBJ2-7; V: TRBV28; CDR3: ASRVGGFSYEQY
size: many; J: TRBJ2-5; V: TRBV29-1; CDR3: SVGPGLAGGPSSETQY
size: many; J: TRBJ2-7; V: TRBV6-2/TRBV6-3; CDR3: ASSPRGLYEQY
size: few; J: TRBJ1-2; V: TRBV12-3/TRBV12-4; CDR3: ASSKTGDYGYT
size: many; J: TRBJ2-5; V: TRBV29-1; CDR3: SVDERETQY
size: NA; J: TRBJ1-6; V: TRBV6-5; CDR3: ASSYFRAWSGSPLH
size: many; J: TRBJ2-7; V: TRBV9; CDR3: ASSKRQGYEQY
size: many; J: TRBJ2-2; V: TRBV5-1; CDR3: ASSLEGSSGNRSTGELF
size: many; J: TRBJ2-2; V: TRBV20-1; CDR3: SARWGRAANTGELF
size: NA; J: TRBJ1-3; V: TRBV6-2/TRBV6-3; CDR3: ASSHGDRSGNTIY
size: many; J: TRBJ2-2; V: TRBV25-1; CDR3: ASSEYLAGETGELF
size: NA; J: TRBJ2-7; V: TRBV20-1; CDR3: SAPRAGTSNYEQY
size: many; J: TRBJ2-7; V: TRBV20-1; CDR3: SLRESGAYEQY
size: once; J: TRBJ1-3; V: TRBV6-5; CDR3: ASSYYRPDSGNTIY
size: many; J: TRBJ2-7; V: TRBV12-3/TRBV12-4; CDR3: ASSPGGYEQY
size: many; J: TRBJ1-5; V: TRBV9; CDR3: ASSKTGGNQPQH
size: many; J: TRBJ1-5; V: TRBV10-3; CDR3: AISDSEDQPQH
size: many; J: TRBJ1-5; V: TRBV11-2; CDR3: ASSSTSGPTNQPQH
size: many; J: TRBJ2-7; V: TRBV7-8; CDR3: ASSLSQGAFNEQY
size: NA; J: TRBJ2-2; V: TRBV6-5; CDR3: ASSSGGDTGELF
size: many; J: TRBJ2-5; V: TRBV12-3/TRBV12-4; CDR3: ASRRERGETQY
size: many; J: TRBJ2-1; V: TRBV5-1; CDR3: ASSSTQGNEQF
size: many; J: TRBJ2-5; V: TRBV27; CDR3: ASTDTEQETQY
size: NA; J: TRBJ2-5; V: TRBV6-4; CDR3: ATPSSGIETQY
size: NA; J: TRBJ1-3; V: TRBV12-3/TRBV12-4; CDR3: ASSLAFQGSGNTIY